The present T cell receptor beta chain was sequenced within a study of PD-1 blockade in classical Hodgkin lymphoma. About the research overall: The nivolumab dose that patients received was 3 mg/kg, given intravenously every 2 weeks.

Germline CDR1 SGHKS, CDR2 YYEKEE (reference sequence). The CDR3 spans 11 residues. Trimming took 5 bases from V and 1 from J, leaving 2 bases between them. Time point in this sample: cycle 4 day 1 (C4D1), after 6 weeks of nivolumab. In every patient, relapse followed autologous stem cell transplantation, while exposure to brentuximab vedotin differed. Produced via immunoSEQ multiplex PCR; TCRdb's table is partial and in-frame only. The sample holds some 30,000 clones, roughly four fifths seen once. Sequences were derived from peripheral blood mononuclear cells (PBMCs), sampled before the fourth cycle of nivolumab. The chain uses TRBV5-5 and TRBJ2-3; D not certain. The clonotype originates from a human donor with classical Hodgkin lymphoma. CDR3 protein: CASRRTDTQYF. DNA of the CDR3: TGTGCCAGCAGACGCACAGATACGCAGTATTTT. Complete variable domain (other parts from reference TRBV5-5 and TRBJ2-3): DAGVTQSPTHLIKTRGQQVTLRCSPISGHKSVSWYQQVLGQGPQFIFQYYEKEERGRGNFPDRFSARQFPNYSSELNVNALLLGDSALYLCASRRTDTQYFGPGTRLTVL.